A selection of T cell receptor beta chains follows, all from one sample in a study of tumor and adjacent non-tumor tissue in lung cancer. TCRdb redid the calling of the multiplex PCR reads with MiXCR, one entry per CDR3 protein. The sample lists over 100,000 distinct CDR3 sequences; about 75% were seen once. The sequenced material came from lung tumor tissue. The source of these receptors is an older woman with non-small cell lung cancer. Each CDR3 is given with its conserved first and last residue. A D gene is named only where the DNA matches it firmly. Clone size appears in some rows only: once, few, many, or a class for an expanded clone.

J gene | clone size | D gene | V gene | CDR3 DNA | CDR3 protein
TRBJ2-4 | NA | NA | TRBV12-3/TRBV12-4 | TGTGCCAGCAGTTTAGCGCATCCGGCCAGAAACATTCAGTACTTC | CASSLAHPARNIQYF
TRBJ2-2 | NA | NA | TRBV10-1 | TGTGCCAGCCTTAGAATTGCCGGGGAGCTGTTTTTT | CASLRIAGELFF
TRBJ2-1 | NA | TRBD2 | TRBV6-2/TRBV6-3 | TGTACCAGCGGTTTTAGCGGGAGAATTGTATCTTACAATGAGCAGTTCTTC | CTSGFSGRIVSYNEQFF
TRBJ1-3 | NA | TRBD1 | TRBV6-6 | TGTGCCAGCAGTACGCTCAGGGGGCTCTCTGGAAACATCATATATTTT | CASSTLRGLSGNIIYF
TRBJ2-1 | many | TRBD2 | TRBV29-1 | TGCAGCACGGTGGGGAGCGGGGCGGGGGGCGAGCAGTTCTTC | CSTVGSGAGGEQFF
TRBJ2-1 | many | NA | TRBV6-1 | TGTGCCAGCAGATCGACACGGAGCTCCTACAATGAGCAGTTCTTC | CASRSTRSSYNEQFF
TRBJ2-7 | NA | NA | TRBV6-5 | TGTGCCAGTCGCACCACACTTAGCGCTACTATGACCTGCGAGAAGAGCTTC | CASRTTLSATMTCEKSF
TRBJ2-7 | NA | NA | TRBV2 | TGTGCCAGCAGCCAAAACAGTGCCCGGGGCCACGAGCAGTACTTC | CASSQNSARGHEQYF
TRBJ2-3 | NA | NA | TRBV29-1 | TGTAGCGTTCGACCGCGCACAGATATGCAGTATTTT | CSVRPRTDMQYF
TRBJ2-5 | NA | NA | TRBV4-3 | TGCGCCAGCAGCCAAGACACACGACAGCAAGAGACCCAGCACTTC | CASSQDTRQQETQHF
TRBJ2-3 | NA | NA | TRBV5-4 | TGTGCTAGCAGGTTGAAGTCCACAGATACGCAGTATTTT | CASRLKSTDTQYF
TRBJ2-7 | NA | TRBD2 | TRBV4-1 | TGCGCCAGCAGCCCCCCAGCTAGCGGGGGGGCCAATGAGCAGTACTTC | CASSPPASGGANEQYF
TRBJ2-2 | NA | NA | TRBV11-2 | TGTGCCAGCAGCTTCACTGGTGGGGACATCACCGGGGAGCTGTTTTTT | CASSFTGGDITGELFF
TRBJ2-1 | NA | TRBD1 | TRBV11-2 | TGTGCCACCCGAGACCGAGGGGGCCCCTACAATGAGCAGTTCTTC | CATRDRGGPYNEQFF
TRBJ2-3 | many | NA | TRBV10-1 | TGCGCCAGCAGTGAGTCTAGAGAATCTACGCAGTATTTT | CASSESRESTQYF
TRBJ1-6 | NA | NA | TRBV11-1 | TGTGCTAGCAGCTACGACGGACAGTCTTATAATCCACCCCTCCACTTT | CASSYDGQSYNPPLHF
TRBJ1-2 | NA | TRBD1 | TRBV5-6 | TGTGCCAGCACCGCAATATCCGGCAGGGGGCAGGGCTACACCTTC | CASTAISGRGQGYTF
TRBJ2-2 | NA | NA | TRBV20-1 | TGCAGTGCTGGATCGAACGCCGGGAAGCTGTTTTTT | CSAGSNAGKLFF
TRBJ1-3 | many | NA | TRBV10-3 | TGTGCCATCAGTGATCCGGGACAACTCTCTGGAAACACCATATATTTT | CAISDPGQLSGNTIYF
TRBJ1-5 | NA | TRBD1 | TRBV6-2/TRBV6-3 | TGTGCCAACAGTCTAACCCGGACAGGGGCGAGGGATGAGCCCCAGCATTTT | CANSLTRTGARDEPQHF
TRBJ2-1 | NA | NA | TRBV28 | TGTGCCATCAGTTTAGTTAGTAGCGGCACTTACAATGAGCAGTTCTTC | CAISLVSSGTYNEQFF
TRBJ2-7 | NA | NA | TRBV6-2/TRBV6-3 | TGTGCCAGCAGTTATCCCGGGACACCGGTGTGGCACGAGCAGTACTTC | CASSYPGTPVWHEQYF
TRBJ2-2 | NA | NA | TRBV11-3 | TGTGTCAGCAGCTTGGTAGGCTCCGGGGAGCTGTTTTTT | CVSSLVGSGELFF
TRBJ2-7 | NA | NA | TRBV11-3 | TGTGCCAGCAGCTTACGTGCAGGGGTCTCATACGAGCTGTACTTC | CASSLRAGVSYELYF
TRBJ2-1 | many | TRBD1 | TRBV29-1 | TGCAGCGTGGCCGGGACAGAGGTAAATGAGCAGTTCTTC | CSVAGTEVNEQFF
TRBJ2-2 | NA | TRBD2 | TRBV20-1 | TGTAGTGCTAGTGGGAAAACTAGCGGGAGATCGAACACCGGGGAGCTGTGTTTT | CSASGKTSGRSNTGELCF
TRBJ2-1 | NA | TRBD2 | TRBV5-5 | TGTACCAACAGACTTGTACTAGCGGGGGGCAATGAGCAGTTCTTC | CTNRLVLAGGNEQFF
TRBJ2-5 | NA | NA | TRBV6-2/TRBV6-3 | TGTGCCAGCACCTCCCGAGAGATATCCCAGTACTTC | CASTSREISQYF
TRBJ2-2 | NA | TRBD2 | TRBV7-2 | TGTGCCAGCAGTTCGAGCGGGAGATCGACCGGGGAGCTGTTTTTT | CASSSSGRSTGELFF
TRBJ2-5 | NA | NA | TRBV7-8 | TGTGCCAGCAGCTTATTAAGTGGGCCGGGAGAGGCCCAGTACTTC | CASSLLSGPGEAQYF
TRBJ1-1 | few | NA | TRBV28 | TGTGCCAGCACCTCCCCCTCGGTGGGGGTCGGGACTGAAGCTTTCTTT | CASTSPSVGVGTEAFF
TRBJ2-5 | many | NA | TRBV6-5 | TGTGCCAGCACGCAGAGGCACACAGGGACCCAGTACTTC | CASTQRHTGTQYF
TRBJ1-5 | NA | NA | TRBV28 | TGTGCCAGCAGTTATGGCGCACGGGCCTTCAATCAGCCCCAGCATTTT | CASSYGARAFNQPQHF
TRBJ1-2 | NA | TRBD1 | TRBV28 | TGTGTCAGCAGTTTAGGAAACAGGGACAGCTACATCTTC | CVSSLGNRDSYIF
TRBJ2-1 | many | TRBD2 | TRBV20-1 | TGCAGTGCTAAGGGACTAGCGGGAGGAGATTACAATGAGCAGTTCTTC | CSAKGLAGGDYNEQFF
TRBJ2-4 | many | TRBD1 | TRBV10-1 | TGCGCCAGCAGTTTTACAGGGGAAAAAAACATTCAGTACTTC | CASSFTGEKNIQYF
TRBJ1-2 | NA | NA | TRBV20-1 | TGCAGTGCCGATGGGGCTAACTCCTATGGCTACACCTTC | CSADGANSYGYTF
TRBJ2-2 | NA | NA | TRBV10-1 | TGCGCCAACAACACTGGGGGGCTGTTTTTT | CANNTGGLFF
TRBJ1-2 | many | NA | TRBV28 | TGTGCCAGCAGTTCTGGAGTGAACTATGGCTACACCTTC | CASSSGVNYGYTF